The 21 T cell receptor beta chains in this list originate from one sample, sequenced in a study of CXCR3-negative and CXCR3-positive naive CD8 T cells. UMI-labeled 5' RACE TRB cDNA libraries were prepared from the cells. Following a re-call of the 5' RACE reads, TCRdb has one entry per CDR3 protein and lacks DNA. Recorded here are 60,000 to 65,000 distinct CDR3 sequences; the top ten clones represent around 5%. General observations from the study: Naive cells with CXCR3 showed TRB CDR3s that were more hydrophobic than those in CXCR3-negative naive cells.

These TCRs are of unknown antigen specificity. Sequenced input: naive CXCR3+ CD8+ T cells from blood. Subset: CD45RO-CCR7+CD27+CD95- naive CD8+ T cells expressing CXCR3 (TNR3+). The receptor set was obtained from a human donor in good health. Some clones in this sample may be carry-over from other donors' samples.

The chain links TRBV7-6 to TRBJ2-1. Germline loops: CDR1 SGHVS, CDR2 FNYEAQ. This CDR3 region has 15 residues. CDR3: CASSLGPGSLNEQFF.

The CDR3 sequence is CSVEVWLAGSKQETQYF. The gene calls are TRBV29-1 and TRBJ2-5; TCRdb's D call of TRBD2 is untestable without DNA. CDR1 is SQVTM, CDR2 ANQGSEA, per germline. The CDR3 is 17 residues long.

The CDR3 is CAISESEENSPLHF. The chain recombines TRBV10-3 with TRBJ1-6. Germline-derived CDR1 and CDR2 are ENHRY and SYGVKD. The CDR3 sequence is 14 residues long.

The chain is built from TRBV4-3 and TRBJ2-3. Germline V gene sequence: CDR1 LGHNA, CDR2 YSLEER. This CDR3 contains 16 residues. CDR3 in amino acids: CASSHHQGDWADTQYF.

The chain combines TRBV6-2 or TRBV6-3 with TRBJ1-2; TCRdb selects TRBD1, and the lack of DNA leaves this call unchecked. This CDR3 contains 17 residues. Germline loops: CDR1 MNHEY, CDR2 SVGEGT. CDR3 loop: CASTQRGTLRPNYGYTF.

The chain couples TRBV29-1 to TRBJ1-6; TCRdb picks TRBD1, but there is no DNA to check that call. The CDR3 has 15 amino acids. Germline assignment: CDR1 SQVTM and CDR2 ANQGSEA. The CDR3 sequence: CSVEGDRGLNSPLHF.

The gene calls are TRBV10-2 and TRBJ2-7; checking the TCRdb D call of TRBD2 is not possible without DNA. This CDR3 is 16 amino acids long. Germline CDR1 and CDR2: WSHSY and SAAADI. CDR3 sequence: CASSETSGGHPYEQYF.

This chain links TRBV6-4 with TRBJ2-1. This CDR3 region has 15 residues. Germline V CDR1 and CDR2: MRHNA, SNTAGT. CDR3: CASSDSSGAHNEQFF.

The chain links TRBV13 to TRBJ2-2; TCRdb lists TRBD1, though no DNA is available to test this call. Germline V gene data show CDR1 as PRHDT and CDR2 as FYEKMQ (reference sequence). The CDR3 is 17 residues long. The CDR3 loop reads CASSPALGQGLDGELFF.

J is TRBJ2-7 and V is TRBV11-1; TCRdb picks TRBD1, but there is no DNA to check that call. CDR1 and CDR2 from the germline V gene are SGHAT and FQDESV (reference sequence). This CDR3 contains 14 residues. CDR3 sequence reads: CASSFYRRNYEQYF. Full variable domain (remainder filled in from reference TRBV11-1 and TRBJ2-7): EAEVAQSPRYKITEKSQAVAFWCDPISGHATLYWYRQILGQGPELLVQFQDESVVDDSQLPKDRFSAERLKGVDSTLKIQPAELGDSAMYLCASSFYRRNYEQYFGPGTRLTVT.

The genes are TRBV20-1 and TRBJ1-1; checking the TCRdb D call of TRBD1 is not possible without DNA. In germline, CDR1 is DFQATT, CDR2 SNEGSKA (reference sequence). The CDR3 sequence is 15 residues long. CDR3 sequence reads: CSAIPSGTGGSEAFF.

The chain couples TRBV7-9 to TRBJ2-1; the TCRdb D gene call, TRBD1, has no DNA to confirm it. The CDR3 loop spans 13 amino acids. Germline-derived CDR1 and CDR2 are SEHNR and FQNEAQ (reference sequence). The CDR3 is CASSVTGGSEQFF.

This clonotype is labeled medium-sized based on frequency. This chain links TRBV20-1 with TRBJ2-1; the D call of TRBD1 rests on TCRdb alone, since no DNA is present to check it. The length of the CDR3 is 15 residues. The germline gives CDR1 DFQATT, CDR2 SNEGSKA (reference sequence). CDR3: CSASPSPGSYNEQFF.

This sequence joins TRBV7-7 and TRBJ2-1; there is no DNA to check the TCRdb D call of TRBD1. Germline CDR1 reads SSHAT; CDR2 reads FNYEAQ (reference sequence). The CDR3 runs 16 residues. CDR3: CASSLALAGEYNEQFF.

The chain combines TRBV29-1 with TRBJ2-2; the TCRdb D gene call, TRBD1, has no DNA to confirm it. This CDR3 has 14 amino acids. Germline lookup yields CDR1 SQVTM and CDR2 ANQGSEA. CDR3 in amino acids: CSVHEQGAGEELFF.

This rearrangement joins TRBV9 to TRBJ1-2. CDR1 SGDLS and CDR2 YYNGEE come from the germline V gene. CDR3 length: 13 residues. The CDR3: CASRDTEGYGYTF.

The chain is built from TRBV6-2 or TRBV6-3 and TRBJ2-5; checking the TCRdb D call of TRBD2 is not possible without DNA. The V gene's germline CDR1 is MNHEY and CDR2 SVGEGT. This CDR3 spans 15 amino acids. CDR3: CASTDSGGLQETQYF.

The J gene is TRBJ2-2, the V gene TRBV21-1; with no DNA, the TCRdb D assignment of TRBD1 cannot be verified. TRBV21-1 is given as a pseudogene. This CDR3 spans 17 amino acids. This chain's CDR3 is CASRGTDFNLNTGELFF.

V is TRBV5-6 and J is TRBJ1-1; TCRdb gives TRBD1 as the D gene, but with no DNA this cannot be confirmed. CDR3 length: 15 amino acids. Germline V gene lookup returns CDR1 SGHDT and CDR2 YYEEEE. Here the CDR3 reads CASSLVWGLETEAFF.

The V gene is TRBV4-1, the J gene TRBJ2-5; TCRdb's D call of TRBD1 is untestable without DNA. Germline CDR1 is MGHRA and CDR2 is YSYEKL. CDR3 length equals 15 residues. The CDR3 loop reads CASSQVAGVGETQYF.

The chain has TRBV5-6 and TRBJ2-3. The CDR3 has 14 amino acids. CDR1 is SGHDT, CDR2 YYEEEE, per germline. CDR3 sequence: CASSFATSTDTQYF.